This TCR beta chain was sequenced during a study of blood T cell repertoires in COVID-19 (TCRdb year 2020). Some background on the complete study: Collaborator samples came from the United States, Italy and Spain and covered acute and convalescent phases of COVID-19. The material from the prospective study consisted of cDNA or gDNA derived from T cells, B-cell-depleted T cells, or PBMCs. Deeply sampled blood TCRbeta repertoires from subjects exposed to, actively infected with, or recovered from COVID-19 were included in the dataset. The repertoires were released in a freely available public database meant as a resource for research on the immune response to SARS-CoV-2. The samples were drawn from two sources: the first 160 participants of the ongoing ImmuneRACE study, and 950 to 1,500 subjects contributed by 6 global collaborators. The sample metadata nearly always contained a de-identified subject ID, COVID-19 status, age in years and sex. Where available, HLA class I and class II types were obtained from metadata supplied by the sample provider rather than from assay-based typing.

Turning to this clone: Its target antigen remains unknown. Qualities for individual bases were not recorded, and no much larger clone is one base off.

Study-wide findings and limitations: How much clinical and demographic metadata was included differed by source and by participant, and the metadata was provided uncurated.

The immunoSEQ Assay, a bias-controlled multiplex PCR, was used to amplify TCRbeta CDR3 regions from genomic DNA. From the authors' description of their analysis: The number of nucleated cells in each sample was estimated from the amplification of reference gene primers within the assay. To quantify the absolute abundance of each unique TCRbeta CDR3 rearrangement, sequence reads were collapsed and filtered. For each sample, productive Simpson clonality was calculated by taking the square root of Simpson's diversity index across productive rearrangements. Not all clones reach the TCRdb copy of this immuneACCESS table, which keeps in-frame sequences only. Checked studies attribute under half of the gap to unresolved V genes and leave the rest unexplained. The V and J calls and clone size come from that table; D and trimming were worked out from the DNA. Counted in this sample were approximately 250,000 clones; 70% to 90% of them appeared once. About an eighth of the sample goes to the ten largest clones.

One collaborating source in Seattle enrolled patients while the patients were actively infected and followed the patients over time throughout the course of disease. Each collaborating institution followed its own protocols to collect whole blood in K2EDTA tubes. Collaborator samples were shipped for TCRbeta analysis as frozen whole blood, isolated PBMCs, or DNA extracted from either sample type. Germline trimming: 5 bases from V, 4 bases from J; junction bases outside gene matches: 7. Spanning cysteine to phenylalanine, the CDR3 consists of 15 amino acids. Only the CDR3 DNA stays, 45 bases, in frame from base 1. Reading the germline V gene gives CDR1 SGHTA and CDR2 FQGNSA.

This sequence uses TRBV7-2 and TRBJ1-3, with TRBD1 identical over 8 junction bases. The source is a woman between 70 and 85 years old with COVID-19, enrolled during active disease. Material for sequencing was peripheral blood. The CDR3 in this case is CASSPQGAKGNTIYF. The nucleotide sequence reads TGTGCCAGCAGCCCCCAGGGGGCTAAGGGAAACACCATATATTTT. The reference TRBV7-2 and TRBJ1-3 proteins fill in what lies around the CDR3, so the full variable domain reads GAGVSQSPSNKVTEKGKDVELRCDPISGHTALYWYRQSLGQGLEFLIYFQGNSAPDKSGLPSDRFSAERTGGSVSTLTIQRTQQEDSAVYLCASSPQGAKGNTIYFGEGSWLTVV.